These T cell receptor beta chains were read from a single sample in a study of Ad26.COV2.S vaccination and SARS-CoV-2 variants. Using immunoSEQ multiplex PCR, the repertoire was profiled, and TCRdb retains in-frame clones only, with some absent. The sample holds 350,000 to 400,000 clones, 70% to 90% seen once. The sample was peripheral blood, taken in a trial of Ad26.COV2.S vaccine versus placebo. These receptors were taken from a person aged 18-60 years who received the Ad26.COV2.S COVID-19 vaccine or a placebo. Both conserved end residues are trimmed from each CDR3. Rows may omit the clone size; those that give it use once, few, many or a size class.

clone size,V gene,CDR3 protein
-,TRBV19,ASSIDRAGNQPQH
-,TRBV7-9,ASSSLVAGTQY
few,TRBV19,ASSQLAGVLNEQF
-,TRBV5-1,ASSLEHGGYGYT
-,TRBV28,ASNKGLEWETQY
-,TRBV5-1,ASSLAEGFGEQY
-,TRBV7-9,ASSSQGTQETQY
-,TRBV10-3,AIRQGDEQY
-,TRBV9,ASSVDTVRGGYT
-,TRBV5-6,ASSRPASGDTQY
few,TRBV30,AWNPGQRNQPQH
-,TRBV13,ASSLRGRAQETQY
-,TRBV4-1,ASSQPGLADYEQY
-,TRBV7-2,ASSLGLAGNTQY
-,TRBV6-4,ASSTKNRDSNQPQH
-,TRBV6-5,ASSYGTGSKTQY
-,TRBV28,ASSLRRGGLETQY
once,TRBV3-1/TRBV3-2,ASSQVGNTGELF
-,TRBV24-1,ATSDFRGATGELF
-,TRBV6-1,ASSEAGGQGNF
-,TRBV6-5,ASTLTGPQETQY
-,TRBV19,ASSGGAADQPQH
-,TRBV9,ASSFSTGVDYGYT
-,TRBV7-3,ASSPGASTDTQY
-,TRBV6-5,ASSRQGSQSYEQY
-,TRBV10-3,AISTDIYGYT
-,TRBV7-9,ASSSDSLTQY
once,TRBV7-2,ASSLDLTRGDEQY
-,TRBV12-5,ASGSWTANEQF
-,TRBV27,ASSFGFSNQPQH
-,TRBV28,ASRPSGSLGTQY
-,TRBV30,AWSVGGSNQPQH
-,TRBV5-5,ASSPAGAEGKLF
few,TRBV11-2,ASSLDRRQAQY
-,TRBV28,ASSYPLAGYGDTQY
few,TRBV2,ASGEGLIHEQF
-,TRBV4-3,ASVSEGGQPNEQY